Shown below are 7 T cell receptor beta chains from a single sample sequenced in a study of T cells in Graves' hyperthyroidism and ophthalmopathy. Researchers amplified the TCR beta CDR3 regions from RNA transcripts. Initially, a first-round RT-PCR of the TCR CDR3 employed the HTBI primer set. TCRdb analysed the multiplex PCR reads with MiXCR anew, one entry per CDR3 protein. This sample has 500,000 to 600,000 distinct CDR3 sequences; around 42% occur once, and the top ten carry around 7.7%. The material sequenced was peripheral blood or thyroid tissue (not recorded which). The source is a woman younger than 30 with Graves' hyperthyroidism.

This chain joins TRBV25-1 and TRBJ1-3; no definite D call. Germline V gene data show CDR1 as MGHDK and CDR2 as SYGVNS. The CDR3 has 14 residues. V was clipped by 6 bases and J by 3 bases, with 12 bases between them. The CDR3, as DNA: TGTGCCAGCAGCCCGAGCAGCCGTGGAAACACCATATATTTT. Translation: CASSPSSRGNTIYF.

This clonotype appeared many times. This chain links TRBV9 with TRBJ1-3; D unclear. This CDR3 contains 15 residues. Germline V gene sequence: CDR1 SGDLS, CDR2 YYNGEE. Trimming pared 1 base from V and 4 bases from J, leaving 12 bases between. CDR3 residues: CASSVSSGGGNTIYF. The CDR3 region has the DNA TGTGCCAGCAGCGTATCCTCGGGAGGAGGAAACACCATATATTTT.

This clonotype has a count of ten or more. This chain joins TRBV20-1 and TRBJ2-7; TRBD2 matches at 7 bases. The trim removed 1 base at V and 2 bases at J, leaving 11 bases unmatched. Germline V CDR1 and CDR2: DFQATT, SNEGSKA (reference sequence). CDR3 length: 16 amino acids. CDR3 nucleotides: TGCAGTGCTAGAGTATTAGGTCTAGCGGCTACCTACGAGCAGTACTTC. Protein: CSARVLGLAATYEQYF.

The V gene is TRBV19, the J gene TRBJ1-4; possibly TRBD1 for D (5 bases). The CDR3 is made up of 16 amino acids. Deletions cut 5 bases from V and 3 bases from J, with 16 bases between. The V gene's germline CDR1 is LNHDA and CDR2 SQIVND (reference sequence). The CDR3 nucleotides are TGTGCCAGTAGTGGAGGGACCACCCTGGCTAATGAAAAACTGTTTTTT. It is translated as CASSGGTTLANEKLFF.

This sequence joins TRBV12-3 or TRBV12-4 and TRBJ1-5; D is unclear. CDR3 size: 11 residues. Trimming cost V 5 bases and J 16 bases, with 15 bases left between them. DNA of the CDR3: TGTGCCAGCAGTCGAGGGCAAGAAAGTCATTTT. Translating it yields CASSRGQESHF.

Concerning this clonotype: This may arise from a read error, as a much more abundant clone is one base away. The V gene is TRBV5-1, the J gene TRBJ1-4; possible D gene TRBD1, 5 bases. Germline V CDR1 and CDR2: SGHRS, YFSETQ. There are 14 residues in the CDR3. The CDR3 region is CASSLDRINEKLSF. The CDR3 coding sequence is TGCGCCAGCAGCTTGGACAGGATCAATGAAAAACTGTCTTTT.

This clonotype was seen only a few times. The chain employs TRBV29-1 and TRBJ1-5; no clear D gene. Per germline, CDR1 SQVTM and CDR2 ANQGSEA. The length of the CDR3 is 14 residues. The V end was cut by 5 bases, the J end by 14 bases, with 25 bases between. DNA of the CDR3: TGCAGCGTTAGTGGTGGCGGGAGAGGTTCCTACGAGCATTTT. Amino acid sequence: CSVSGGGRGSYEHF.